Listed here is a single T cell receptor (beta chain). Its antigen remains unknown. The record originates from a study of Ad26.COV2.S vaccination and SARS-CoV-2 variants. Profiling relied on immunoSEQ multiplex PCR, and the TCRdb table lists in-frame clones only, not all of them. This sample yields about 350,000 clones, of which about 87% are seen a single time; around 6.6% belongs to the top ten. Between the trimmed V and J ends, which lost 5 bases and 5 bases, there was a span of 15 bases. Germline lookup yields CDR1 SGHTA and CDR2 FQGNSA. This CDR3 spans 14 amino acids. Study observations and caveats: Substantial post-vaccination breadth of spike-specific CD8+ and CD4+ T cell responses was reported. The TCR breadth and depth analyses may have understated or missed part of the total T cell responses.

Described treatment: around 19 received Ad26.COV2.S at low or high dose, single or two shots; a few received placebo; per-sample allocation not given. The samples were gathered on day 63 after the first injection of vaccine or placebo. At a Boston site, the person donating was an adult of 18-55 years. The vaccine antigen was prefusion-stabilized Wuhan SARS-CoV-2 spike. V gene TRBV7-2 combines with J gene TRBJ1-1; weak D call: TRBD1 (6 bases). This receptor was identified in a person between 18 and 60 years old who received the Ad26.COV2.S COVID-19 vaccine or a placebo. This specimen consisted of peripheral blood, obtained in a trial of Ad26.COV2.S vaccine versus placebo. The CDR3: CASSKYREDTEAFF. The CDR3 DNA sequence: TGTGCCAGCAGCAAGTACAGGGAGGATACTGAAGCTTTCTTT.